These T cell receptor beta chains were read from a single sample in a study of T cell responses to AZD1222 COVID-19 vaccine. Profiled with immunoSEQ multiplex PCR; TCRdb holds only in-frame clones, not every one. Among 90,000 to 130,000 clones listed, around 83% were seen once. The sequences come from peripheral blood, collected on day 0 of AZD1222 vaccination. These receptor sequences come from an adult in good health. Each CDR3 is given with its conserved first and last residue. A D gene is named only where the DNA matches it firmly. Rows may omit the clone size; those that give it use once, few, many or a size class.

.,TRBJ1-5,TRBV6-5,.,TGTGCCAGCAGTTACGGGGCCCTCAATCAGCCCCAGCATTTT,CASSYGALNQPQHF
.,TRBJ1-6,TRBV6-5,TRBD1,TGTGCCAGCAGGACGGGGACAGGGGTGTCACCCCTCCACTTT,CASRTGTGVSPLHF
.,TRBJ1-1,TRBV27,.,TGTGCCAGCAGTTCCCGCCTGCAGGGGTTGGACACTGAAGCTTTCTTT,CASSSRLQGLDTEAFF
once,TRBJ2-7,TRBV6-4,.,TGTGCCAGCAGCACCCAGGCGGCGCCACCGTACGAGCAGTACTTC,CASSTQAAPPYEQYF
once,TRBJ1-1,TRBV28,TRBD1,TGTGCCAGCAGTAGACAGGGGGCGGTCACTGAAGCTTTCTTT,CASSRQGAVTEAFF
.,TRBJ1-5,TRBV9,.,TGTGCCAGCAGCGTAGCTGCTATAAATCAGCCCCAGCATTTT,CASSVAAINQPQHF
.,TRBJ1-4,TRBV19,TRBD1,TGTGCCAGTAGAGGGGGCCCGGAAGGGTATGAAAAACTGTTTTTT,CASRGGPEGYEKLFF
.,TRBJ2-3,TRBV6-2/TRBV6-3,TRBD2,TGTGCCAGCAGCCGACTAGCGGGAGCCACAGATACGCAGTATTTT,CASSRLAGATDTQYF
.,TRBJ1-1,TRBV3-1/TRBV3-2,.,TGTGCCAGCAGCCGGGACAATCGGGCTGAAGCTTTCTTT,CASSRDNRAEAFF
.,TRBJ2-5,TRBV9,TRBD2,TGTGCCAGCAAGAGCGGGACCCAAGAGACCCAGTACTTC,CASKSGTQETQYF
.,TRBJ2-5,TRBV7-2,.,TGTGCCAGCAGCCAGAGGGAGACCCAGTACTTC,CASSQRETQYF
.,TRBJ1-1,TRBV18,.,TGTGCCAGCTCACGTTCAGCACCCCAGGACACTGAAGCTTTCTTT,CASSRSAPQDTEAFF
.,TRBJ2-6,TRBV7-2,.,TGTGCCAGCAGCTTAGCGGGGCCAGGGGCTAGCTCTGGGGCCAACGTCCTGACTTTC,CASSLAGPGASSGANVLTF
.,TRBJ1-5,TRBV9,.,TGTGCCAGCAGCGTAGGCTGGGTCGGCAATCAGCCCCAGCATTTT,CASSVGWVGNQPQHF
.,TRBJ2-7,TRBV2,.,TGTGCCAGCGGATTGAGCCGCGCTACCTACGAGCAGTACTTC,CASGLSRATYEQYF
once,TRBJ2-1,TRBV7-2,.,TGTGCCAGCAGCTTCTGGGGGCCTGGGGAGCAGTTCTTC,CASSFWGPGEQFF
.,TRBJ1-1,TRBV5-1,.,TGCGCCAGCAGCCCTCTAAAGCGCACTGAAGCTTTCTTT,CASSPLKRTEAFF
.,TRBJ2-7,TRBV11-2,TRBD2,TGTGCCAGCAGCTTAGAGGCACTAGCGGGGGCTTCCGAGCAGTACTTC,CASSLEALAGASEQYF
.,TRBJ1-5,TRBV19,.,TGTGCCAGTAGACCCCGGGGGGGCTGGGGTCAGCCCCAGCATTTT,CASRPRGGWGQPQHF
.,TRBJ1-6,TRBV9,TRBD1,TGTGCCAGCAGCGGAAGGACAGGATCAAGCTCACCCCTCCACTTT,CASSGRTGSSSPLHF
.,TRBJ1-5,TRBV24-1,.,TGTGCCACCTGCCGACTGTTCGGTCAGCCCCAGCATTTT,CATCRLFGQPQHF
.,TRBJ1-5,TRBV7-2,.,TGTGCCAGCAGCTCGGGGTTTAGCAATCAGCCCCAGCATTTT,CASSSGFSNQPQHF
.,TRBJ1-1,TRBV30,.,TGTGCCTGGACCCCAGGGAACACTGAAGCTTTCTTT,CAWTPGNTEAFF
.,TRBJ1-2,TRBV5-6,.,TGTGCCAGCAGCCGAACCGGGGGGACCGTCTATGGCTACACCTTC,CASSRTGGTVYGYTF
.,TRBJ2-1,TRBV18,.,TGTGCCAGCTCACTCTCATCGCCTGATTACAATGAGCAGTTCTTC,CASSLSSPDYNEQFF
once,TRBJ1-3,TRBV28,TRBD1,TGTGCCAGCAGTTCCACCGGACAGGGGACGGGAAACACCATATATTTT,CASSSTGQGTGNTIYF
once,TRBJ1-3,TRBV4-1,.,TGCGCCAGCAGCCAGTCGCAGGCTGGAAACACCATATATTTT,CASSQSQAGNTIYF
once,TRBJ2-7,TRBV28,TRBD1,TGTGCCAGCACCCCGGGGACAGGGCGGTACGAGCAGTACTTC,CASTPGTGRYEQYF